This T cell receptor beta chain is from a study of PD-L1 blockade in urothelial cancer. Study-level background: Prior exposure to chemotherapy in patients amounted to 0 to 3 regimens received.

Repertoires were generated with immunoSEQ multiplex PCR, while TCRdb's copy carries only in-frame clones and drops some. This sample has 65,000 to 80,000 clones, with roughly 84% found just once. The clonotype comes from a man between 65 and 85 years old with urothelial cancer. The sample here was PBMCs, taken around atezolizumab (anti-PD-L1) treatment.

In DNA form, the CDR3 reads TGTGCCAGCAGTTTAGCGGCGAACACTGAAGCTTTCTTT. This sequence encodes CASSLAANTEAFF. The rearrangement joins TRBV27 to TRBJ1-1; no definite D call. Trimming removed 2 bases from V and 1 base from J, with 5 bases in between. The CDR3 spans 13 residues. Germline lookup yields CDR1 MNHEY and CDR2 SMNVEV (reference sequence).